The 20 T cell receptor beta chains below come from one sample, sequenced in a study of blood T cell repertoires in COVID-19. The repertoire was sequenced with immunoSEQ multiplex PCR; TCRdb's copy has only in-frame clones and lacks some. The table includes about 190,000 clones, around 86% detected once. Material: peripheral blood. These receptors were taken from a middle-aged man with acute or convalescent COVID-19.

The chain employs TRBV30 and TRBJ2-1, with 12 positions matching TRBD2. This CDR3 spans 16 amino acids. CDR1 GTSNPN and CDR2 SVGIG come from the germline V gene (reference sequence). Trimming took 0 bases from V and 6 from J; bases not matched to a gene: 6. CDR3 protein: CAWSVRGLAGLNEQFF. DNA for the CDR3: TGTGCCTGGAGTGTACGCGGACTAGCGGGACTCAATGAGCAGTTCTTC.

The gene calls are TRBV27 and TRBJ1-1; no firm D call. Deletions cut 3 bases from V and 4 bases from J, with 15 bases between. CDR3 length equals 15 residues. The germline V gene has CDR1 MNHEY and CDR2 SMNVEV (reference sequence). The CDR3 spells CASSFRLLTGTEAFF. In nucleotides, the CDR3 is TGTGCCAGCAGTTTTCGCCTTTTGACGGGCACTGAAGCTTTCTTT.

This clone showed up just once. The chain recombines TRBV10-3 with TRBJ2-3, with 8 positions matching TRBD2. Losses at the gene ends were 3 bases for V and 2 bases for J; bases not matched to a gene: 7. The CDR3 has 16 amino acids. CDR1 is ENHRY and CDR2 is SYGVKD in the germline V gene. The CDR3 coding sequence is TGTGCCATCAGTGAAATTCGGGGGGGAAACACAGATACGCAGTATTTT. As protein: CAISEIRGGNTDTQYF.

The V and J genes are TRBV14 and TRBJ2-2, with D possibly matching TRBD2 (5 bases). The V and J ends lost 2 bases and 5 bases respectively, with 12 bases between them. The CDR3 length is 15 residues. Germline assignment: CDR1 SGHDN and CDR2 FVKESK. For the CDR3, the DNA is TGTGCCAGCAGCCAACTACGGGGTGGAACCGGGGAGCTGTTTTTT. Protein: CASSQLRGGTGELFF.

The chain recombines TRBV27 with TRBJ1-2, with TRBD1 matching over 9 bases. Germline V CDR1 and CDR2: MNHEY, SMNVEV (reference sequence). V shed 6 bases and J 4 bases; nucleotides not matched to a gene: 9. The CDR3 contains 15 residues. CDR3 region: CASRQNRGPGYGYTF. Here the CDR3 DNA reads TGTGCCAGCAGGCAAAACAGGGGGCCGGGCTATGGCTACACCTTC.

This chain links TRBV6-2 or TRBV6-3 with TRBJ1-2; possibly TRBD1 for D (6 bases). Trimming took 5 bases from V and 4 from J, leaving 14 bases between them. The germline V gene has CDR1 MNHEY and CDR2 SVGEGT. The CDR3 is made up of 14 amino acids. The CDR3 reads CASSTRQDFYGYTF. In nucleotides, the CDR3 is TGTGCCAGCAGTACTAGACAGGACTTCTATGGCTACACCTTC.

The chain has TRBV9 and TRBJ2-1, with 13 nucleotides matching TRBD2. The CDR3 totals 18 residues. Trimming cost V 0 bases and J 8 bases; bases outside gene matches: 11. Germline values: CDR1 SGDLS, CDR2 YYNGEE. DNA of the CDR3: TGTGCCAGCAGCGTAGCGGCAAGACTAGCGGGGGGTCTGGATGAGCAGTTCTTC. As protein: CASSVAARLAGGLDEQFF.

The CDR3 protein is CASSRSGHLMNTEAFF. The CDR3 bases are TGTGCCAGCAGCCGATCGGGACACCTAATGAACACTGAAGCTTTCTTT. The chain joins TRBV6-6 to TRBJ1-1; a possible D gene is TRBD1 (6 bases). The germline CDR1 and CDR2 sequences are MNHNY and SVGAGI (reference sequence). The CDR3 length is 16 residues. With 6 bases removed from V and 0 bases from J, the gap between germline ends came to 17 bases.

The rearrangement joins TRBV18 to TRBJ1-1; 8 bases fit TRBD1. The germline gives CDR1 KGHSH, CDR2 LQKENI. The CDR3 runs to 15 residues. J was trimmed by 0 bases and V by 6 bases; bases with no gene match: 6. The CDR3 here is CASSVTGEMNTEAFF. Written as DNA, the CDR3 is TGTGCCAGCTCTGTGACAGGGGAGATGAACACTGAAGCTTTCTTT. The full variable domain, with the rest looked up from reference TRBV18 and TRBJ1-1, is NAGVMQNPRHLVRRRGQEARLRCSPMKGHSHVYWYRQLPEEGLKFMVYLQKENIIDESGMPKERFSAEFPKEGPSILRIQQVVRGDSAAYFCASSVTGEMNTEAFFGQGTRLTVV.

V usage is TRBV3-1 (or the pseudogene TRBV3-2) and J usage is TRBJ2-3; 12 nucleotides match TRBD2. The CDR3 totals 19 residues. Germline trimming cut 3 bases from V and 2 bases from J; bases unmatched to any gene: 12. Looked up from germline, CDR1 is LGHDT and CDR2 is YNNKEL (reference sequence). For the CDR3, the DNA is TGTGCCAGCAGCCAGGGTCTGACTAGCGGGGGATCACTCACAGATACGCAGTATTTT. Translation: CASSQGLTSGGSLTDTQYF.

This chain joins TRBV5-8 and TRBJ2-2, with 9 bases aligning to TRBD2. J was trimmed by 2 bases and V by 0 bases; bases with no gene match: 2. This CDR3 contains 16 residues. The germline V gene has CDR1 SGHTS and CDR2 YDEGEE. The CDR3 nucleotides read TGTGCCAGCAGCTTGGGGACTAGCGTAAACACCGGGGAGCTGTTTTTT. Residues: CASSLGTSVNTGELFF.

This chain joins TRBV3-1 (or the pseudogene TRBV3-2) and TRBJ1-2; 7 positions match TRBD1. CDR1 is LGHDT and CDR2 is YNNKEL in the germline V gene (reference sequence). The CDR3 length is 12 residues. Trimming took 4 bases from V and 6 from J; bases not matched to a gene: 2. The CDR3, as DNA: TGTGCCAGCAGCCCCGACAGGGATGGCTACACCTTC. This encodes CASSPDRDGYTF.

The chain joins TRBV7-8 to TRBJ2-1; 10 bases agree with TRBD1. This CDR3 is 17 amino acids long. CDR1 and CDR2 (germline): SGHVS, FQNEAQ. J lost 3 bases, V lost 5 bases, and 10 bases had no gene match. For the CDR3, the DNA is TGTGCCAGCAGCCTCCGCCCACGGACAGGGGGCTACAATGAGCAGTTCTTC. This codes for CASSLRPRTGGYNEQFF. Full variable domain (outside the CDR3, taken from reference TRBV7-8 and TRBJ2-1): GAGVSQSPRYKVAKRGQDVALRCDPISGHVSLFWYQQALGQGPEFLTYFQNEAQLDKSGLPSDRFFAERPEGSVSTLKIQRTQQEDSAVYLCASSLRPRTGGYNEQFFGPGTRLTVL.

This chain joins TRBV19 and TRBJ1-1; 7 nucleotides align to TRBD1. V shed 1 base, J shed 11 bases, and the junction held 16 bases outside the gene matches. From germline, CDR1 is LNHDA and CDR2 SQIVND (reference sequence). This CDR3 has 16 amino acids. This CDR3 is CASSIAAGTARAEAFF. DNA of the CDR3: TGTGCCAGTAGTATAGCTGCAGGGACAGCCAGGGCCGAGGCTTTCTTT.

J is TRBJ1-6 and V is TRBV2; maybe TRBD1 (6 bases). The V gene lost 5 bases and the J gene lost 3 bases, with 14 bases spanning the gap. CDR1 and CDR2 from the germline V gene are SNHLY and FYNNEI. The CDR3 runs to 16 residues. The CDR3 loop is CASSNRKGHYNSPLHF. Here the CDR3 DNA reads TGTGCCAGCAGTAACCGTAAGGGACACTATAATTCACCCCTCCACTTT.

In DNA, the CDR3 is TGTGCCAGCAGTCCAACCTCCCCAGGGATGGTGCAGTTCTTC. It is translated as CASSPTSPGMVQFF. The chain employs TRBV7-3 and TRBJ2-1; D perhaps matches TRBD1 (5 bases). The germline V gene has CDR1 SGHTA and CDR2 FQGTGA. This CDR3 region has 14 residues. Trimming took off 6 bases at V and 12 bases at J, with 21 bases between the two ends.

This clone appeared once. Here the CDR3 reads CASSAWTGDNEQFF. CDR3 nucleotide sequence: TGTGCCAGCAGCGCTTGGACAGGAGACAATGAGCAGTTCTTC. The chain combines TRBV2 with TRBJ2-1; the match to TRBD1 covers 7 bases. The germline CDR1 and CDR2 sequences are SNHLY and FYNNEI. CDR3 length equals 14 residues. The V gene end was trimmed by 6 bases and the J gene end by 5 bases; junction bases not matched to a gene: 7.

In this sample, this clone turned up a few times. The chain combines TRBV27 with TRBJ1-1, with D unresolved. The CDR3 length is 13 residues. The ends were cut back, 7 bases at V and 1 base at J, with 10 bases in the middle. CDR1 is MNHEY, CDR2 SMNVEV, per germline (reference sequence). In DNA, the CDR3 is TGTGCCAGCAAGGAGCGGACGAACACTGAAGCTTTCTTT. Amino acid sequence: CASKERTNTEAFF.

The CDR3 loop reads CASSIQGGSYNEQFF. CDR3 nucleotide sequence: TGTGCCAGTAGTATCCAGGGGGGTTCCTACAATGAGCAGTTCTTC. The rearrangement links TRBV19 to TRBJ2-1; a possible D gene is TRBD1 (7 bases). The CDR3 contains 15 residues. Per germline, CDR1 LNHDA and CDR2 SQIVND (reference sequence). V lost 3 bases to trimming and J lost 1 base, with 10 bases between them.

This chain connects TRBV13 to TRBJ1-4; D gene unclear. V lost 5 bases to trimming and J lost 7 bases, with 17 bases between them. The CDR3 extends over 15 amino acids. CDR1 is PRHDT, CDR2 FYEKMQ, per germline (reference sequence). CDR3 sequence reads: CASSPLGRRVEKLFF. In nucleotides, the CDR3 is TGTGCCAGCAGCCCACTAGGAAGAAGGGTTGAAAAACTGTTTTTT. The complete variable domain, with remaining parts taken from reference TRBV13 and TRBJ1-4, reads AAGVIQSPRHLIKEKRETATLKCYPIPRHDTVYWYQQGPGQDPQFLISFYEKMQSDKGSIPDRFSAQQFSDYHSELNMSSLELGDSALYFCASSPLGRRVEKLFFGSGTQLSVL.